This TCR beta chain was sequenced in a study of cytomegalovirus exposure and HLA in healthy donors. CDR3 length equals 13 residues. Germline V lookup: CDR1 MNHNY, CDR2 SVGAGI (reference sequence). V was trimmed by 0 bases and J by 4 bases, leaving 7 bases between them. Use of 60 Vbeta and 13 Jbeta primers characterized the PCR. Profiling relied on immunoSEQ multiplex PCR, and the TCRdb table lists in-frame clones only, not all of them. The sample's table shows fewer than 95,000 clones. The chain uses TRBV6-6 and TRBJ2-7; D remains ambiguous. The TCR originated in a woman between 40 and 50 years old in good health and CMV-seropositive. Material for sequencing was PBMCs. The CDR3 protein is CASSYSIGYEQYF. CDR3 bases: TGTGCCAGCAGTTACTCGATCGGGTACGAGCAGTACTTC.